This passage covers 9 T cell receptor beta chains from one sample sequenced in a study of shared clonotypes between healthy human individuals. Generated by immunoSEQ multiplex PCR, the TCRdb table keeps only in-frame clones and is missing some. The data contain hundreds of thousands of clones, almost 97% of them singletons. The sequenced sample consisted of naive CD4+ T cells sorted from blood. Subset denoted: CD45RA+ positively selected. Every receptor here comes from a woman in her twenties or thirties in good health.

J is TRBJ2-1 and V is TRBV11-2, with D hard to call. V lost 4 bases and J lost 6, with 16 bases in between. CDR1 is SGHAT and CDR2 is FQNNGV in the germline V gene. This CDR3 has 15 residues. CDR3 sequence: CASSSEHLRVNEQFF. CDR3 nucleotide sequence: TGTGCCAGCAGCTCCGAACACCTCCGGGTCAATGAGCAGTTCTTC. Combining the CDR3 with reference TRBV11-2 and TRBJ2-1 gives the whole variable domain EAGVAQSPRYKIIEKRQSVAFWCNPISGHATLYWYQQILGQGPKLLIQFQNNGVVDDSQLPKDRFSAERLKGVDSTLKIQPAKLEDSAVYLCASSSEHLRVNEQFFGPGTRLTVL.

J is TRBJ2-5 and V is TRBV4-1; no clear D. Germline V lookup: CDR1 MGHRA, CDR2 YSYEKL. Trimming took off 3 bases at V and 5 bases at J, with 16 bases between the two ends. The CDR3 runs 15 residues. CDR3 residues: CASSQLGISRETQYF. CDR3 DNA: TGCGCCAGCAGCCAGCTAGGTATATCTAGGGAGACCCAGTACTTC.

The CDR3 reads CASSLVRPYPRNQPQHF. The DNA of the CDR3 is TGTGCCAGCAGCTTAGTGCGGCCATATCCAAGGAATCAGCCCCAGCATTTT. This rearrangement joins TRBV11-2 to TRBJ1-5; D call uncertain. V was trimmed by 1 base and J by 4 bases, leaving 17 bases between them. In germline, CDR1 is SGHAT, CDR2 FQNNGV. The CDR3 spans 17 residues.

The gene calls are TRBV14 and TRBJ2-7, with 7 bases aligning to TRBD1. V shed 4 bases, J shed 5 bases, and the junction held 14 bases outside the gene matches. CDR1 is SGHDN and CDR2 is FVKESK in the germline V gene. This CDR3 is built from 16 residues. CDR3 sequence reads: CASSPPPTGRSHEQYF. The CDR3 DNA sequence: TGTGCCAGCAGCCCACCCCCGACAGGGAGAAGCCACGAGCAGTACTTC. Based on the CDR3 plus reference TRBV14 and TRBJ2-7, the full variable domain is EAGVTQFPSHSVIEKGQTVTLRCDPISGHDNLYWYRRVMGKEIKFLLHFVKESKQDESGMPNNRFLAERTGGTYSTLKVQPAELEDSGVYFCASSPPPTGRSHEQYFGPGTRLTVT.

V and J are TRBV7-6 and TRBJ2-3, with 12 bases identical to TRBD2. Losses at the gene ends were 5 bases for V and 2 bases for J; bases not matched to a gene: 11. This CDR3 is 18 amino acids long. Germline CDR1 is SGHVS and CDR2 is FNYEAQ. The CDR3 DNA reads TGTGCCAGCAGCAACCGACTAGCGGGAGCGGAACACACAGATACGCAGTATTTT. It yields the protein CASSNRLAGAEHTDTQYF.

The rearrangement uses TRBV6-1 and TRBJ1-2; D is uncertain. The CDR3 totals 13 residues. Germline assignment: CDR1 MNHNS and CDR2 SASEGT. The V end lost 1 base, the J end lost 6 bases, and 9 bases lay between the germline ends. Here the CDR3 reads CASSEVHTDGYTF. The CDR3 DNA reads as TGTGCCAGCAGTGAAGTGCATACCGATGGCTACACCTTC.

The chain's CDR3 is CASSQRGPSYEQYF. For the CDR3, the DNA is TGTGCCAGCAGTCAGCGAGGGCCATCCTACGAGCAGTACTTC. The chain couples TRBV27 to TRBJ2-7, with D possibly being TRBD2 (5 bases). Deletions cut 5 bases from V and 1 base from J, with 12 bases between. The germline gives CDR1 MNHEY, CDR2 SMNVEV (reference sequence). The CDR3 consists of 14 residues.

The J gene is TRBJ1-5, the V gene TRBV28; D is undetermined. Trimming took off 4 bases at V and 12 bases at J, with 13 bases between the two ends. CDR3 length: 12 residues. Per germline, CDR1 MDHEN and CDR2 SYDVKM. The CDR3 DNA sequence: TGTGCCAGCAGTTCCTACCCCCACTACCAGCATTTT. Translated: CASSSYPHYQHF. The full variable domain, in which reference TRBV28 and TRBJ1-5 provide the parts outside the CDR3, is DVKVTQSSRYLVKRTGEKVFLECVQDMDHENMFWYRQDPGLGLRLIYFSYDVKMKEKGDIPEGYSVSREKKERFSLILESASTNQTSMYLCASSSYPHYQHFGDGTRLSIL.

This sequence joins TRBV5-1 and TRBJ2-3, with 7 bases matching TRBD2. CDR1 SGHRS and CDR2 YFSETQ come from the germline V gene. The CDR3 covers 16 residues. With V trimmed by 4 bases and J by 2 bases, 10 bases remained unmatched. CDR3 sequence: CASSKTAGVDTDTQYF. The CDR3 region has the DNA TGCGCCAGCAGCAAAACGGCGGGAGTGGACACAGATACGCAGTATTTT. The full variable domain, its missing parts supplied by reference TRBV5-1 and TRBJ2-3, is KAGVTQTPRYLIKTRGQQVTLSCSPISGHRSVSWYQQTPGQGLQFLFEYFSETQRNKGNFPGRFSGRQFSNSRSEMNVSTLELGDSALYLCASSKTAGVDTDTQYFGPGTRLTVL.